This T cell receptor beta chain appears in the sequencing data of a study of T cells after posttransplantation cyclophosphamide. This table comes from immunoSEQ multiplex PCR, and its TCRdb copy is limited to in-frame clones, with some not included. Of 7,500 to 10,000 clones listed, about 89% are singletons. Control samples came 1 year after myeloablative marrow transplants with methotrexate plus calcineurin inhibitor. J was trimmed by 6 bases and V by 11 bases; bases with no gene match: 14. The V gene's germline CDR1 is LNHDA and CDR2 SQIVND (reference sequence). This CDR3 comprises 15 residues. This specimen was PBMCs, taken around 440 days after allogeneic stem cell transplant with calcineurin inhibitor and methotrexate. The chain has TRBV19 and TRBJ2-2, with TRBD1 matching over 8 bases. The clonotype was recovered from a male patient between 45 and 59 years old who received an allogeneic stem cell transplant from an unrelated donor, was CMV-positive, and had chronic GVHD only. Some T cells here may be from the graft donor. CDR3 nucleotide sequence: TGTGCCGCAAAATTAAACAGGGGGGCAGCCGGGGAGCTGTTTTTT. Amino acids: CAAKLNRGAAGELFF.